This TCR beta chain was sequenced in a study of OX40 agonist ivuxolimab in advanced cancers. Study details: Treatment of patients was with ivuxolimab, an agonistic anti-OX40 (CD134) antibody. The study gave patients intravenous ivuxolimab at 0.01 to 10 mg/kg every 2 weeks.

V shed 5 bases and J shed 8 bases, with 17 bases lying between them. The CDR3 consists of 14 residues. Germline CDR1 reads SGHTA; CDR2 reads FQGNSA. About this clone: The antigen is unknown.

Assay: immunoSEQ multiplex PCR; the TCRdb copy retains only in-frame clones and omits some. This sample has roughly 50,000 clones, with nearly 85% found just once. General study points: Among the least clonally expanded were partial responders at 0.1-3.0 mg/kg.

The sample consisted of CD4+ or CD8+ T cells sorted from blood, taken in a trial of the OX40 agonist ivuxolimab. This receptor was taken from an adult with an advanced solid tumor such as melanoma, head and neck, liver or kidney cancer. This chain uses TRBV7-2 with TRBJ2-3, with TRBD1 as a possible D gene (5 bases). The DNA of the CDR3 is TGTGCCAGCAGCCAAGGGGTGTTTCAGAGTACGCAGTATTTT. Residues: CASSQGVFQSTQYF.